Each of the 4 T cell receptor beta chains below was sequenced from the same sample in a study of CD8+CD57+ T cells in acquired aplastic anemia (dated by TCRdb to 2017 to 2018). Expansion of CD8+CD57+ cells had been shown by flow cytometry in the patients chosen for sequencing. Instrument used: Illumina HiSeq 2000. Genomic DNA served as template for TCR beta VDJ combination and CDR3 sequence profiling. Using fastp trimming at Q25 and MiXCR clonotype assembly, TCRdb reanalyzed the public sequencing data and kept in-frame beta chains. Every entry covers one CDR3 protein and lists the most common genes and DNA from its rows. Within this sample are some 120,000 distinct CDR3 sequences, with about 40% of them counted one time only. The top ten constitute more than 2.5% of the sample. The sequenced material came from sorted CD4+, CD8+, or CD8+CD57+ T cells (not recorded which) from PBMCs. These receptors all stem from a human donor with aplastic anemia.

The genes are TRBV10-3 and TRBJ2-3; 7 bases align to TRBD2. V lost 5 bases to trimming and J lost 2 bases; unmatched junction nucleotides: 1. Germline values: CDR1 ENHRY, CDR2 SYGVKD. The CDR3 has 13 amino acids. The CDR3, as DNA: TGTGCCATCAGTAGCGGGGCCACAGATACGCAGTATTTT. Protein: CAISSGATDTQYF.

A remark on this clonotype: This clone may be a read error of a much larger clone one base away. V usage is TRBV5-6 and J usage is TRBJ2-3; D uncertain. The CDR3 is 15 residues long. Germline-derived CDR1 and CDR2 are SGHDT and YYEEEE. V lost 0 bases to trimming and J lost 1 base, with 9 bases between them. CDR3 loop: CASSLGPWRTDTQYF. The DNA of the CDR3 is TGTGCCAGCAGCTTGGGCCCATGGCGCACAGATACGCAGTATTTT.

This rearrangement joins TRBV12-5 to TRBJ2-5; D is unresolved. The CDR3 covers 18 residues. CDR1 LGHNT and CDR2 FRNRAP come from the germline V gene. The germline V and J ends were trimmed by 2 bases and 1 base, with 20 bases remaining between them. For the CDR3, the DNA is TGTGCTAGTGGTTTGACACCCCCCCTTACAGAAGTCCAAGAGACCCAGTACTTC. Its protein is CASGLTPPLTEVQETQYF.

In this sample, this clonotype turned up many times. The rearrangement joins TRBV7-8 to TRBJ1-1; a possible D gene is TRBD1 (6 bases). CDR1 is SGHVS and CDR2 is FQNEAQ in the germline V gene. The V end lost 3 bases, the J end lost 1 base, and 12 bases lay between the germline ends. The CDR3 length is 15 residues. CDR3 coding DNA: TGTGCCAGCAGCTTCCAACAGGGTGCGAACACTGAAGCTTTCTTT. It codes for CASSFQQGANTEAFF.